The clone carrying this T cell receptor (beta chain) has ten or more counts. Its antigen is currently unknown. These data come from a study of T cell responses to AZD1222 COVID-19 vaccine. Study findings and constraints: Dominant at 160-218 and 743-854, vaccine-associated CD4 TCRs also spanned spike. Spike-specific TCRs gained breadth and depth after people received two AZD1222 doses.

Samples with a second dose at about 4 or about 12 weeks were pooled together. Sequencing was performed with immunoSEQ multiplex PCR; in TCRdb, only in-frame clones are kept and a portion is missing. This table holds 90,000 to 120,000 clones, nearly 90% found once. Germline CDR1 SGHAT, CDR2 FQNNGV. This CDR3 is 15 amino acids long. With 5 bases clipped from V and 2 bases from J, the junction kept 4 bases outside the gene matches. This TCR derives from an adult who received the AZD1222 COVID-19 vaccine. This material consisted of peripheral blood, taken 28 days after the second AZD1222 dose. V gene TRBV11-2 combines with J gene TRBJ1-3; 9 positions agree with TRBD1. CDR3 sequence reads: CASSPGQGPGNTIYF. The DNA of the CDR3 is TGTGCCAGCAGCCCGGGACAGGGCCCTGGAAACACCATATATTTT. Together with reference TRBV11-2 and TRBJ1-3, the CDR3 gives the full variable domain: EAGVAQSPRYKIIEKRQSVAFWCNPISGHATLYWYQQILGQGPKLLIQFQNNGVVDDSQLPKDRFSAERLKGVDSTLKIQPAKLEDSAVYLCASSPGQGPGNTIYFGEGSWLTVV.